Listed here are 30 T cell receptor beta chains from one sample, sequenced in a study of beta chain features in type 1 diabetes (dated by TCRdb to 2016 to 2018). To prepare the library, the immunoSEQ multiplex PCR assay was applied. The High Capacity cDNA Reverse Transcription Kit was used to reverse transcribe all of the isolated RNA, meaning that expressed TCRB transcripts were what got sequenced. Sourced from immuneACCESS, this table was stored by TCRdb with only in-frame sequences that have V and J called. A share of the clones is absent; for the studies checked, an unresolved V gene accounts for under half, and the remainder has no known explanation. This sample comprises around 450,000 clones, about an eighth of them detected only once. The ten largest make up 0.045% to 0.06% of the sample. Sequencing was performed on naive CD4+ T cells from blood. This sample's cell subset or site label indicates: true naive CD4+ T cells. These receptors came from a woman younger than 35 in good health.

J is TRBJ2-3 and V is TRBV7-2; 8 bases match TRBD2. Germline V gene lookup returns CDR1 SGHTA and CDR2 FQGNSA. The CDR3 is 16 residues long. The V gene end was trimmed by 2 bases and the J gene end by 1 base; junction bases not matched to a gene: 5. The CDR3: CASSLKGRGGTDTQYF. The DNA of the CDR3 is TGTGCCAGCAGCTTAAAAGGGCGGGGGGGCACAGATACGCAGTATTTT.

This rearrangement joins TRBV25-1 to TRBJ2-7; weak D call: TRBD2 (6 bases). The germline V gene has CDR1 MGHDK and CDR2 SYGVNS. The germline V and J ends were trimmed by 5 bases and 2 bases, with 10 bases remaining between them. CDR3 length: 13 residues. Written as DNA, the CDR3 is TGTGCCAGCAGTTGGGGGGACCCCTACGAGCAGTACTTC. Translated: CASSWGDPYEQYF.

V gene TRBV5-1 combines with J gene TRBJ2-7; 7 nucleotides align to TRBD1. Germline V gene sequence: CDR1 SGHRS, CDR2 YFSETQ. Losses at the gene ends were 4 bases for V and 7 bases for J; bases not matched to a gene: 8. The CDR3 consists of 13 residues. The CDR3 nucleotides are TGCGCCAGCAGCCAAACAGGGGTCGATGAGCAGTACGTC. This codes for CASSQTGVDEQYV.

This chain links TRBV27 with TRBJ2-1; maybe TRBD2 (6 bases). Trimming cost V 9 bases and J 0 bases, with 15 bases left between them. Germline CDR1 and CDR2: MNHEY and SMNVEV (reference sequence). The CDR3 loop spans 15 amino acids. The CDR3 nucleotides are TGTGCCAGTAGACAGCTGACTAGCTCCTACAATGAGCAGTTCTTC. Amino acid sequence: CASRQLTSSYNEQFF.

This clone was counted many times. The rearrangement joins TRBV29-1 to TRBJ2-7; 9 bases align to TRBD1. The CDR3 covers 12 residues. Germline V gene data show CDR1 as SQVTM and CDR2 as ANQGSEA. V was pared by 7 bases and J by 2 bases, with 3 bases of the junction left unmatched. The CDR3 DNA sequence: TGCAGCGCCGGGGACAGGGCCTACGAGCAGTACTTC. Its protein is CSAGDRAYEQYF.

J is TRBJ2-7 and V is TRBV20-1; no firm D call. The CDR3 runs to 11 residues. Trimming removed 5 bases from V and 7 bases from J, with 12 bases in between. Germline lookup yields CDR1 DFQATT and CDR2 SNEGSKA (reference sequence). The CDR3 is CSAGRLEEQYF. The DNA of the CDR3 is TGCAGTGCTGGCCGCCTTGAAGAGCAGTACTTC.

The rearrangement joins TRBV27 to TRBJ2-1; D not resolved. The germline V gene encodes CDR1 MNHEY and CDR2 SMNVEV (reference sequence). Trimming cost V 9 bases and J 3 bases, with 12 bases left between them. The CDR3 has 13 residues. In DNA, the CDR3 is TGTGCCAGTATCAAAACGGGCTACAATGAGCAGTTCTTC. It encodes CASIKTGYNEQFF.

This clone was counted only a few times. V is TRBV6-6 and J is TRBJ2-1; D ambiguous. In germline, CDR1 is MNHNY, CDR2 SVGAGI (reference sequence). The V and J ends lost 6 bases and 1 base respectively, with 16 bases between them. CDR3 length: 16 residues. The CDR3 DNA follows: TGTGCCAGCAGCAATATTCAGGCGTTTTCCTACAATGAGCAGTTCTTC. It is translated as CASSNIQAFSYNEQFF.

This clone showed up just a few times. This sequence joins TRBV4-1 and TRBJ2-5; TRBD2 agrees at 11 bases. The V segment lost 3 bases and the J segment 9 bases; nucleotides outside the gene matches: 15. In germline, CDR1 is MGHRA, CDR2 YSYEKL. The CDR3 is 17 residues long. CDR3: CASSQLIAGGPLKAQYF. CDR3 bases: TGCGCCAGCAGCCAGTTAATAGCGGGAGGGCCTTTAAAGGCCCAGTACTTC.

The table lists this clone with a few counts. J is TRBJ2-3 and V is TRBV29-1; no definite D call. V was clipped by 4 bases and J by 6 bases, with 14 bases between them. Per germline, CDR1 SQVTM and CDR2 ANQGSEA. This CDR3 is built from 13 residues. The CDR3 coding sequence is TGCAGCGTTGTCGGACGTAGCAGGGATACGCAGTATTTT. Translating it yields CSVVGRSRDTQYF.

This clone has ten or more counts. The chain combines TRBV29-1 with TRBJ1-1; D gene unclear. This CDR3 is 13 amino acids long. CDR1 SQVTM and CDR2 ANQGSEA come from the germline V gene. Trimming shortened V by 3 bases and J by 0 bases, and 8 bases separated the two germline ends. CDR3 sequence reads: CSVDEHLNTEAFF. CDR3 nucleotide sequence: TGCAGCGTTGATGAGCATTTGAACACTGAAGCTTTCTTT.

This clone was seen only a few times. V is TRBV7-2 and J is TRBJ2-1; tentatively, D is TRBD2 (5 bases). CDR1 SGHTA and CDR2 FQGNSA come from the germline V gene. CDR3 length: 12 residues. V was clipped by 7 bases and J by 11 bases, with 15 bases between them. CDR3 sequence: CASNPSPGKQFF. CDR3 nucleotides: TGTGCCAGCAACCCATCACCGGGAAAGCAGTTCTTC. The full variable domain, completed using reference TRBV7-2 and TRBJ2-1, is GAGVSQSPSNKVTEKGKDVELRCDPISGHTALYWYRQSLGQGLEFLIYFQGNSAPDKSGLPSDRFSAERTGGSVSTLTIQRTQQEDSAVYLCASNPSPGKQFFGPGTRLTVL.

The CDR3 sequence: CASSIPLAGGRGEQFF. The CDR3 bases are TGCGCCAGCAGCATCCCGCTCGCGGGGGGCCGGGGTGAGCAGTTCTTC. The chain recombines TRBV5-1 with TRBJ2-1, with 8 bases identical to TRBD2. CDR3 size: 16 residues. The germline gives CDR1 SGHRS, CDR2 YFSETQ. The junction had 15 bases not matched to a gene; V was cut back by 4 bases and J by 9 bases. Using reference TRBV5-1 and TRBJ2-1 for the parts outside the CDR3, the full variable domain is KAGVTQTPRYLIKTRGQQVTLSCSPISGHRSVSWYQQTPGQGLQFLFEYFSETQRNKGNFPGRFSGRQFSNSRSEMNVSTLELGDSALYLCASSIPLAGGRGEQFFGPGTRLTVL.

V is TRBV5-1 and J is TRBJ2-7, with D possibly TRBD2 on 6 matching bases. CDR3 length: 16 amino acids. Trimming cost V 3 bases and J 2 bases, with 18 bases left between them. Germline V gives CDR1 SGHRS, CDR2 YFSETQ. The CDR3 spells CASSWGRGGATYEQYF. CDR3 bases: TGCGCCAGCAGCTGGGGCCGAGGAGGGGCGACCTACGAGCAGTACTTC.

The sample holds a few counts of this clone. Other DNA sequences within the sample encode an identical CDR3. The chain employs TRBV29-1 and TRBJ1-1; TRBD1 might be the D (6 bases). The CDR3 has 14 amino acids. The germline V gene has CDR1 SQVTM and CDR2 ANQGSEA. The V end lost 6 bases, the J end lost 5 bases, and 19 bases lay between the germline ends. For the CDR3, the DNA is TGCAGCGTGGGAGGTGGGGGCGAGGTAACTGAAGCTTTCTTT. Protein sequence: CSVGGGGEVTEAFF. Together with reference TRBV29-1 and TRBJ1-1, the CDR3 gives the full variable domain: SAVISQKPSRDICQRGTSLTIQCQVDSQVTMMFWYRQQPGQSLTLIATANQGSEATYESGFVIDKFPISRPNLTFSTLTVSNMSPEDSSIYLCSVGGGGEVTEAFFGQGTRLTVV.

The rearrangement uses TRBV2 and TRBJ1-3, with D possibly matching TRBD1 (6 bases). The CDR3 extends over 13 amino acids. Germline V gene sequence: CDR1 SNHLY, CDR2 FYNNEI. The V end was cut by 8 bases, the J end by 3 bases, with 11 bases between. The DNA for the CDR3 is TGTGCCAGCCAGAACAGGGATGGAAACACCATATATTTT. Protein product: CASQNRDGNTIYF.

Only a few counts were recorded for this clone. This sequence joins TRBV7-2 and TRBJ1-2, with D hard to call. This CDR3 contains 12 residues. Germline loops: CDR1 SGHTA, CDR2 FQGNSA. Trimming removed 1 base from V and 5 bases from J, with 5 bases in between. The CDR3 here is CASSLGQYGYTF. For the CDR3, the DNA is TGTGCCAGCAGCTTAGGCCAGTATGGCTACACCTTC.

The V gene is TRBV5-1, the J gene TRBJ2-7; D perhaps matches TRBD1 (6 bases). The CDR3 covers 14 residues. Trimming pared 0 bases from V and 7 bases from J, leaving 14 bases between. Germline CDR1 SGHRS, CDR2 YFSETQ. CDR3: CASSLDGGRSEQYV. DNA of the CDR3: TGCGCCAGCAGCTTGGATGGGGGCCGATCAGAGCAGTACGTC.

This clone has more than one count but fewer than ten. The chain uses TRBV7-3 and TRBJ2-1; the match to TRBD2 covers 8 bases. The CDR3 consists of 15 residues. Trimming took 2 bases from V and 5 from J; bases not matched to a gene: 5. Germline V gives CDR1 SGHTA, CDR2 FQGTGA. This chain's CDR3 is CASSLGVAGNNEQFF. In nucleotides, the CDR3 is TGTGCCAGCAGCTTAGGGGTAGCGGGAAACAATGAGCAGTTCTTC. The full variable domain, completed using reference TRBV7-3 and TRBJ2-1, is GAGVSQTPSNKVTEKGKYVELRCDPISGHTALYWYRQSLGQGPEFLIYFQGTGAADDSGLPNDRFFAVRPEGSVSTLKIQRTERGDSAVYLCASSLGVAGNNEQFFGPGTRLTVL.

The chain recombines TRBV5-1 with TRBJ1-6; D ambiguous. CDR1 is SGHRS, CDR2 YFSETQ, per germline. The CDR3 extends over 13 amino acids. Trimming pared 5 bases from V and 10 bases from J, leaving 13 bases between. CDR3 protein: CASREVVGSPLHF. The CDR3 DNA follows: TGCGCCAGCAGGGAAGTCGTGGGGTCACCCCTCCACTTT.

This clone has more than one count but fewer than ten. The chain links TRBV29-1 to TRBJ1-1; 7 bases match TRBD1. Germline CDR1 reads SQVTM; CDR2 reads ANQGSEA. With 2 bases clipped from V and 3 bases from J, the junction kept 9 bases outside the gene matches. CDR3 length equals 15 residues. In DNA, the CDR3 is TGCAGCGTTGAAACCCCACAGGGGAAGGACACTGAAGCTTTCTTT. It codes for CSVETPQGKDTEAFF. Full variable domain (remainder filled in from reference TRBV29-1 and TRBJ1-1): SAVISQKPSRDICQRGTSLTIQCQVDSQVTMMFWYRQQPGQSLTLIATANQGSEATYESGFVIDKFPISRPNLTFSTLTVSNMSPEDSSIYLCSVETPQGKDTEAFFGQGTRLTVV.

This rearrangement joins TRBV11-3 to TRBJ2-7; 8 nucleotides line up with TRBD1. The V and J ends lost 2 bases and 5 bases, in that order; junction bases with no gene match: 11. This CDR3 is 16 amino acids long. The germline gives CDR1 SGHNT, CDR2 YENEEA. CDR3 protein: CASSLRLGQGRDEQYF. In DNA, the CDR3 is TGTGCCAGCAGCTTACGTCTCGGACAGGGACGGGACGAGCAGTACTTC.

The chain links TRBV19 to TRBJ1-6, with a weak D call TRBD1 (5 bases). The germline V gene encodes CDR1 LNHDA and CDR2 SQIVND (reference sequence). Trimming left V 9 bases short and J 7 bases short, with 19 bases between. This CDR3 contains 15 residues. This CDR3 reads CASAAAWGSNSPLHF. In DNA, the CDR3 is TGTGCCAGCGCCGCGGCGTGGGGGTCGAATTCACCCCTCCACTTT.

This clone occurred a few times. This chain uses TRBV4-2 with TRBJ1-2; TRBD1 might be the D (6 bases). The CDR3 is 15 amino acids. The V end lost 4 bases, the J end lost 0 bases, and 12 bases lay between the germline ends. Germline V lookup: CDR1 LGHNA, CDR2 YNFKEQ. The CDR3 DNA is TGTGCCAGCAGCCCACGACAGGATCCTAACTATGGCTACACCTTC. It specifies CASSPRQDPNYGYTF.

The table lists this clone with a few counts. This chain connects TRBV2 to TRBJ1-5, with D unclear. This CDR3 has 13 residues. V was shortened by 0 bases and J by 7 bases, with 7 bases between the two germline ends. Germline CDR1 reads SNHLY; CDR2 reads FYNNEI. The CDR3 is CASSEAGNQPQHF. For the CDR3, the DNA is TGTGCCAGCAGTGAAGCAGGGAACCAGCCCCAGCATTTT.

V gene TRBV5-4 combines with J gene TRBJ2-7; no clear D. V was trimmed by 1 base and J by 2 bases, leaving 7 bases between them. Germline CDR1 is SGHNT and CDR2 is YYREEE (reference sequence). The CDR3 loop spans 13 amino acids. CDR3 sequence: CASSLRMAYEQYF. CDR3 coding DNA: TGTGCCAGCAGCTTGAGGATGGCCTACGAGCAGTACTTC.

This clone has just a few counts. The V call is TRBV6-5, the J call TRBJ1-1; D is possibly TRBD1 (6 bases). Germline CDR1 reads MNHEY; CDR2 reads SVGAGI. The CDR3 extends over 15 amino acids. The V end lost 5 bases, the J end lost 1 base, and 14 bases lay between the germline ends. The CDR3: CASSKGGRKNTEAFF. The CDR3 DNA reads as TGTGCCAGCAGTAAGGGGGGACGGAAGAACACTGAAGCTTTCTTT.

This clone was detected a few times. The genes are TRBV2 and TRBJ2-3, with 10 bases identical to TRBD2. There are 13 residues in the CDR3. Germline loops: CDR1 SNHLY, CDR2 FYNNEI. V was pared by 8 bases and J by 8 bases, with 7 bases of the junction left unmatched. Written as DNA, the CDR3 is TGTGCCAGCGAGACTAGCGGGTCAGGTACGCAGTATTTT. Translated: CASETSGSGTQYF.

This clone was detected a few times. This chain connects TRBV5-4 to TRBJ2-5, with 7 bases identical to TRBD2. The CDR3 sequence is 17 residues long. Trimming cost V 1 base and J 1 base; bases outside gene matches: 10. Germline V lookup: CDR1 SGHNT, CDR2 YYREEE (reference sequence). The CDR3 nucleotides read TGTGCCAGCAGCTTGACCATCGGGGTAGCGGGCCAAGAGACCCAGTACTTC. Encoded protein: CASSLTIGVAGQETQYF.

This clone was seen a few times. This chain connects TRBV5-4 to TRBJ2-7, with a possible D match to TRBD2 (6 bases). Germline V gene lookup returns CDR1 SGHNT and CDR2 YYREEE (reference sequence). The CDR3 totals 13 residues. The V and J ends lost 7 bases and 4 bases respectively, with 15 bases between them. CDR3 protein: CASSRASEYEQYF. CDR3 bases: TGTGCCAGCTCGCGGGCTAGCGAATACGAGCAGTACTTC.